This TCR beta chain was captured in a study of cytomegalovirus exposure and HLA in healthy donors. The CDR3 runs 14 residues. The V and J ends lost 4 bases and 0 bases respectively, with 10 bases between them. Germline V gene sequence: CDR1 MDHEN, CDR2 SYDVKM. Primers included in the PCR were 60 Vbeta and 13 Jbeta primers. Authors' data handling: In a later analysis, 60 million to 90 million unique TCR beta chains included roughly 11 million shared by two or more donors. Using immunoSEQ multiplex PCR, the repertoire was profiled, and TCRdb retains in-frame clones only, with some absent. D and trimming come from the DNA, and the V and J calls and clone size come from that table. The sample yields 110,000 to 150,000 clones, around 80% seen once.

Sequenced material: PBMCs. The rearrangement joins TRBV28 to TRBJ2-7, with D possibly TRBD1 on 7 matching bases. This clonotype was sampled from a man aged 18 to 29 in good health and CMV-seropositive. Here the CDR3 reads CASSSGDSSYEQYF. CDR3 DNA sequence: TGTGCCAGCAGTTCGGGGGACAGCTCCTACGAGCAGTACTTC.